The rows below give T cell receptor beta chains drawn from one sample of a study of immune evolution from preneoplasia to lung adenocarcinoma. TCRdb keeps only in-frame clones here, not all; method: immunoSEQ multiplex PCR. The sample contains 11,000 or so clones, around 76% of which appear only once. The sequencing input was FFPE minimally invasive lung adenocarcinoma tissue. All receptors come from a person aged 55-80 years with lung adenocarcinoma. CDR3s include the opening cysteine and the closing phenylalanine or tryptophan. A D gene is named only where the DNA matches it firmly. Size tells how often a clone was seen (once, few, many) or the class of an expanded clone, and some rows leave it out.

v_gene,d_gene,abundance,j_gene,CDR3nt,CDR3aa
TRBV6-6,TRBD1,NA,TRBJ2-7,TGTGCCAGCAGTTCGGGGACAGGGCGCGTGCAGTACTTC,CASSSGTGRVQYF
TRBV7-3,NA,NA,TRBJ2-6,TGTGCCAGCAGCCTACGGCCGGCCACGGGGGCCAACGTCCTGACTTTC,CASSLRPATGANVLTF
TRBV9,TRBD2,NA,TRBJ2-1,TGTGCCAGCAGCGTAGGTCCAGCGGGGGGGAATGAGCAGTTCTTC,CASSVGPAGGNEQFF
TRBV7-9,NA,NA,TRBJ2-1,TGTGCCAGCAGCTTAGACAGTTCCCAGGAGCAGTTCTTC,CASSLDSSQEQFF
TRBV6-4,TRBD2,NA,TRBJ2-7,TGTGCCATCCTCGGGCTAGCGGGAGGACCAGCCTACGAGCAGTACTTC,CAILGLAGGPAYEQYF
TRBV30,NA,few,TRBJ2-7,TGTGCCTGGAGTGGGTATTACTACGAGCAGTACTTC,CAWSGYYYEQYF
TRBV19,TRBD1,NA,TRBJ2-1,TGTGCCAGTAGTTCGCAGGACAGGGTTGAGCAGTTCTTC,CASSSQDRVEQFF
TRBV9,NA,NA,TRBJ1-1,TGTGCCAGCAGCGTAGCCCTAGGGCAGGACACTGAAGCTTTCTTT,CASSVALGQDTEAFF
TRBV11-3,NA,NA,TRBJ1-1,TGTGCCAGCAGCTTAACGACAGGCACTGAAGCTTTCTTT,CASSLTTGTEAFF
TRBV5-1,NA,NA,TRBJ2-3,TGCGCCAGCAGCTTCGGAGGGGCTAGCACAGATACGCAGTATTTT,CASSFGGASTDTQYF
TRBV10-3,NA,NA,TRBJ2-3,TGTGCCATCAGTGACCGTGAGGGAGATACGCAGTATTTT,CAISDREGDTQYF
TRBV11-3,NA,NA,TRBJ2-7,TGTGCCAGCAGCTTGGGCCCATCCGAGCAGTACTTC,CASSLGPSEQYF
TRBV9,TRBD2,NA,TRBJ2-1,TGTGCCAGCAACCTTATGAGCGGGGGCTCCTACAATGAGCAGTTCTTC,CASNLMSGGSYNEQFF
TRBV29-1,TRBD2,few,TRBJ2-5,TGCAGCGTTGAAGATCCGTTGAGGGTGGCGGGGGGGCAAGAGACCCAGTACTTC,CSVEDPLRVAGGQETQYF
TRBV11-3,TRBD1,few,TRBJ2-7,TGTGCCAGCAGCCGCACAGGGGAGTCATACTACGAGCAGTACTTC,CASSRTGESYYEQYF
TRBV27,NA,NA,TRBJ2-4,TGTGCCAGCTCCCCAGAACACAAAAGAATCATTCAGTACTTC,CASSPEHKRIIQYF
TRBV11-2,NA,NA,TRBJ2-7,TGTGCCAGCAGCTTAAGGGGCAGTAGCGGCTCCTACGAGCAGTACTTC,CASSLRGSSGSYEQYF
TRBV5-1,NA,NA,TRBJ2-7,TGCGCCAGCAGCGCGGATGGAGCCCGTGAGGCTCAGCAGTACTTC,CASSADGAREAQQYF
TRBV5-4,NA,few,TRBJ2-3,TGTGCCAGCAGTTCAAGACTAGTTCTCACAGATACGCAGTATTTT,CASSSRLVLTDTQYF
TRBV6-4,NA,NA,TRBJ2-1,TGTGCCAGCAGTGACGGGAGCCACAATGAGCAGTTCTTC,CASSDGSHNEQFF
TRBV15,NA,NA,TRBJ2-1,TGTGCCACCAGCAGAGACCTAATCAATGAGCAGTTCTTC,CATSRDLINEQFF
TRBV5-6,NA,NA,TRBJ2-5,TGTGCCAGTCAGGAAGCTCTCAAGGGGCACAAAGAGACCCAGTACTTC,CASQEALKGHKETQYF
TRBV19,NA,NA,TRBJ1-1,TGTGCCAGTAGTATACCGGGCGTGAACACTGAAGCTTTCTTT,CASSIPGVNTEAFF
TRBV4-3,NA,NA,TRBJ1-1,TGCGCCAGCAGCCACGGGGGCGGAATGAACATTGAAGCTTTCTTT,CASSHGGGMNIEAFF
TRBV7-2,TRBD2,NA,TRBJ2-7,TGTGCCAGCAGCTTAAGGGGACTAGCGAGTAACGAGCAGTACTTC,CASSLRGLASNEQYF
TRBV19,NA,NA,TRBJ1-1,TGTGCCAGTGGGGAACTGAGGAACACTGAAGCTTTCTTT,CASGELRNTEAFF
TRBV27,TRBD1,once,TRBJ1-1,TGTGCCAGCAGTTTATGGGCCAGGGGGATTACTGAAGCTTTCTTT,CASSLWARGITEAFF
TRBV28,NA,NA,TRBJ1-2,TGTGCCAGCAGTTGGAGGGGTGGCTACACCTTC,CASSWRGGYTF
TRBV5-4,TRBD1,NA,TRBJ1-4,TGTGCCAGCAGCCGGGGGACAGGAACTAATGAAAAACTGTTTTTT,CASSRGTGTNEKLFF
TRBV23-1,NA,NA,TRBJ2-7,TGCGCCAGCAGCTACGAGCAGTACTTC,CASSYEQYF
TRBV29-1,TRBD1,once,TRBJ2-1,TGCAGCGTTGATTGGACAGGGGGGAATGAGCAGTTCTTC,CSVDWTGGNEQFF
TRBV18,NA,NA,TRBJ1-5,TGTGCCAGCTCACAGGGGGATAGCAATCAGCCCCAGCATTTT,CASSQGDSNQPQHF
TRBV7-9,TRBD2,NA,TRBJ2-1,TGTGCCAGCAGCTTAGCCATAGCGGGAGTCCATGAGCAGTTCTTC,CASSLAIAGVHEQFF
TRBV7-9,TRBD1,NA,TRBJ2-7,TGTGCCAGCAGCTCGACAGGGGGCGCGGGGGAGCAGTACTTC,CASSSTGGAGEQYF
TRBV29-1,NA,NA,TRBJ2-7,TGCAGCGCCCTGGGGGGACGGGGCTACGAGCAGTACTTC,CSALGGRGYEQYF
TRBV4-2,NA,NA,TRBJ1-5,TGTGCCAGCAGCCCCATCGGGATCAATCAGCCCCAGCATTTT,CASSPIGINQPQHF
TRBV6-5,NA,once,TRBJ1-1,TGTGCCAGCACCGCCAACACTGAAGCTTTCTTT,CASTANTEAFF
TRBV11-3,NA,NA,TRBJ1-3,TGTGCCAGCAGCTTAGATCCGAGTGGACCTCCTAGCTCTGGAAACACCATATATTTT,CASSLDPSGPPSSGNTIYF
TRBV7-2,NA,NA,TRBJ1-1,TGTGCCAGCAGCTTAGTCAACAGGGCGAACACTGAAGCTTTCTTT,CASSLVNRANTEAFF
TRBV19,NA,NA,TRBJ1-5,TGTGCCAGTAGTATTCAGGGGACTGGCAATCAGCCCCAGCATTTT,CASSIQGTGNQPQHF
TRBV11-2,TRBD1,NA,TRBJ1-2,TGTGCCAGCAGCCCTGGGACAGGGTCTAACTATGGCTACACCTTC,CASSPGTGSNYGYTF
TRBV5-1,NA,NA,TRBJ2-7,TGCGCCAGCAGCCCCACCCCTTGGGGGACAAGGACCTCCGAGCAGTACTTC,CASSPTPWGTRTSEQYF
TRBV6-1,NA,NA,TRBJ2-1,TGTGCCAGCAGTGAATTTGAAGTGAGAACCTACAATGAGCAGTTCTTC,CASSEFEVRTYNEQFF
TRBV27,TRBD1,few,TRBJ1-5,TGTGCCAGCAGTTTACTGGGACAGATGAGCAATCAGCCCCAGCATTTT,CASSLLGQMSNQPQHF
TRBV4-2,NA,NA,TRBJ1-2,TGTGCCAGCAACCGGGACTCTAACTATGGCTACACCTTC,CASNRDSNYGYTF
TRBV27,NA,NA,TRBJ2-7,TGTGCCAGCAGTTTTTCCCCCCCCAGGCAACACGAGCAGTACTTC,CASSFSPPRQHEQYF
TRBV4-3,NA,NA,TRBJ2-1,TGCGCCAGCAGCCAAGAGTTTAGGGGGGCCTACAATGAGCAGTTCTTC,CASSQEFRGAYNEQFF
TRBV7-3,NA,once,TRBJ2-2,TGTGCCAGCAGCTTCGGACGCCCTGGGCCCGGGGAGCTGTTTTTT,CASSFGRPGPGELFF
TRBV28,TRBD1,NA,TRBJ1-1,TGTGCCAGCAGATCGGGACAGGGATCTGAAGCTTTCTTT,CASRSGQGSEAFF
TRBV6-1,TRBD1,NA,TRBJ2-7,TGTGCCAGCAACAGACAGGGGACCTACGAGCAGTACTTC,CASNRQGTYEQYF
TRBV28,TRBD2,NA,TRBJ2-4,TGTGCCAGCAGGGGTCTAGCGGGTGGGGGCATTCAGTACTTC,CASRGLAGGGIQYF
TRBV2,TRBD1,NA,TRBJ2-2,TGTGCCGGGGGAACAGGGGAAGCCGGGGAGCTGTTTTTT,CAGGTGEAGELFF
TRBV5-5,TRBD2,NA,TRBJ2-3,TGTGCCAGCAGACTAGCGGGAGGCACAGATACGCAGTATTTT,CASRLAGGTDTQYF
TRBV10-1,NA,NA,TRBJ2-3,TGCGCCAGCAGAGGGGGGAAAACAGATACGCAGTATTTT,CASRGGKTDTQYF
TRBV15,NA,NA,TRBJ2-1,TGTGCCACCAGCAGAGGAGGGTACAATGAGCAGTTCTTC,CATSRGGYNEQFF
TRBV18,NA,NA,TRBJ2-1,TGTGCCAGCTCACCACTGCCTAGCGTCGAAACCTATGAGCAGTTCTTC,CASSPLPSVETYEQFF
TRBV10-1,NA,NA,TRBJ2-7,TGCGCCAGCAGCGGAGGGATCTACGAGCAGTACTTC,CASSGGIYEQYF